The 31 T cell receptor beta chains given below trace back to one sample, sequenced in a study of cytomegalovirus exposure and HLA in healthy donors. The PCR contained 60 Vbeta and 13 Jbeta primers. The method was immunoSEQ multiplex PCR; TCRdb's version includes in-frame clones alone and lacks a portion of them. The sample lists some 38,000 clones; about 53% were seen once. What was sequenced was PBMCs. The receptor source for this set is a middle-aged woman in good health and CMV-seropositive.

The chain has TRBV7-6 and TRBJ2-7; D unresolved. The CDR3 runs 14 residues. Per germline, CDR1 SGHVS and CDR2 FNYEAQ. V was clipped by 1 base and J by 0 bases, with 7 bases between them. The CDR3 DNA reads TGTGCCAGCAGCTTAGAAGTCAGCTCCTACGAGCAGTACTTC. Its protein is CASSLEVSSYEQYF.

This clone was seen more than once but under ten times. The chain carries TRBV5-1 and TRBJ2-2; a weak D match, TRBD1 (6 bases). Per germline, CDR1 SGHRS and CDR2 YFSETQ. The CDR3 has 15 residues. This CDR3 reads CAATWGPPNTGELFF. The CDR3 DNA is TGCGCAGCCACTTGGGGGCCCCCGAACACCGGGGAGCTGTTTTTT.

The J gene is TRBJ1-5, the V gene TRBV2; 7 bases are a match to TRBD1. The germline gives CDR1 SNHLY, CDR2 FYNNEI. The CDR3 consists of 16 residues. V lost 3 bases, J lost 2 bases, and 7 bases stayed unmatched. The CDR3 sequence is CASSDFPGQRNQPQHF. In DNA form, the CDR3 reads TGTGCCAGCAGTGATTTCCCGGGACAGCGCAATCAGCCCCAGCATTTT.

The V and J genes are TRBV2 and TRBJ2-2; 11 bases align to TRBD2. V shed 7 bases and J 7 bases; nucleotides not matched to a gene: 8. Germline assignment: CDR1 SNHLY and CDR2 FYNNEI. CDR3 length: 15 amino acids. CDR3 in DNA: TGTGCCAGCAACCAATTAGCGGGGGGGCTCGGGGAGCTGTTTTTT. Its protein product is CASNQLAGGLGELFF. Complete variable domain (other parts from reference TRBV2 and TRBJ2-2): EPEVTQTPSHQVTQMGQEVILRCVPISNHLYFYWYRQILGQKVEFLVSFYNNEISEKSEIFDDQFSVERPDGSNFTLKIRSTKLEDSAMYFCASNQLAGGLGELFFGEGSRLTVL.

The genes are TRBV28 and TRBJ2-2; D perhaps matches TRBD2 (5 bases). The germline V and J ends were trimmed by 7 bases and 1 base, with 16 bases remaining between them. CDR3 length: 16 residues. In germline, CDR1 is MDHEN, CDR2 SYDVKM. The CDR3 protein is CASTLDGMVNTGELFF. CDR3 DNA sequence: TGTGCCAGCACCCTGGACGGGATGGTGAACACCGGGGAGCTGTTTTTT. The full variable domain, its missing parts supplied by reference TRBV28 and TRBJ2-2, is DVKVTQSSRYLVKRTGEKVFLECVQDMDHENMFWYRQDPGLGLRLIYFSYDVKMKEKGDIPEGYSVSREKKERFSLILESASTNQTSMYLCASTLDGMVNTGELFFGEGSRLTVL.

This clone showed up just a few times. The chain links TRBV28 to TRBJ1-2, with 7 bases identical to TRBD1. J gave up 5 bases and V 3 bases, and 12 bases lay outside the gene matches. There are 16 residues in the CDR3. CDR1 is MDHEN and CDR2 is SYDVKM in the germline V gene. The CDR3 sequence is CASSFIGIGRGYGYTF. CDR3 nucleotide sequence: TGTGCCAGCAGTTTTATTGGGATTGGCAGGGGGTATGGCTACACCTTC.

This chain connects TRBV6-5 to TRBJ1-5, with a possible D match to TRBD1 (6 bases). This CDR3 contains 14 residues. V was shortened by 6 bases and J by 6 bases, with 15 bases between the two germline ends. CDR1 is MNHEY, CDR2 SVGAGI, per germline. CDR3 amino acids: CASSPRTGTQPQHF. The CDR3 DNA reads TGTGCCAGCAGCCCTCGAACAGGGACTCAGCCCCAGCATTTT.

The rearrangement joins TRBV12-5 to TRBJ1-6; 12 bases match TRBD1. The CDR3 is made up of 17 amino acids. In germline, CDR1 is LGHNT, CDR2 FRNRAP. V shed 7 bases and J 6 bases; nucleotides not matched to a gene: 10. The CDR3 sequence is CASAALGTGGGNSPLHF. In DNA, the CDR3 is TGTGCTAGTGCTGCCCTTGGGACAGGGGGCGGTAATTCACCCCTCCACTTT.

The sample holds a few counts of this clone. The genes are TRBV15 and TRBJ2-7; 7 positions agree with TRBD1. V was pared by 2 bases and J by 3 bases, with 7 bases of the junction left unmatched. CDR3 length: 15 residues. Per germline, CDR1 LNHNV and CDR2 YYDKDF (reference sequence). This CDR3 reads CATSRPKQGVYEQYF. In nucleotides, the CDR3 is TGTGCCACCAGCAGACCAAAGCAGGGGGTCTACGAGCAGTACTTC.

The chain carries TRBV4-2 and TRBJ1-1; no definite D call. V dropped 2 bases and J dropped 1 base, with 11 bases sitting between them. The V gene's germline CDR1 is LGHNA and CDR2 YNFKEQ. This CDR3 has 15 amino acids. The CDR3 protein is CASSQLAGRNTEAFF. CDR3 coding DNA: TGTGCCAGCAGCCAACTCGCGGGCAGGAACACTGAAGCTTTCTTT.

The chain employs TRBV11-2 and TRBJ2-3; D may be TRBD2 (5 bases). Deletions cut 6 bases from V and 4 bases from J, with 8 bases between. CDR1 is SGHAT and CDR2 is FQNNGV in the germline V gene. The CDR3 is made up of 12 amino acids. The CDR3 loop reads CASRRDPDTQYF. The CDR3 DNA reads TGTGCCAGCAGGAGGGATCCAGATACGCAGTATTTT. The entire variable domain, with the rest obtained from reference TRBV11-2 and TRBJ2-3, is as follows: EAGVAQSPRYKIIEKRQSVAFWCNPISGHATLYWYQQILGQGPKLLIQFQNNGVVDDSQLPKDRFSAERLKGVDSTLKIQPAKLEDSAVYLCASRRDPDTQYFGPGTRLTVL.

This sequence joins TRBV4-1 and TRBJ1-4; 7 bases fit TRBD1. Trimming cost V 4 bases and J 0 bases; bases outside gene matches: 5. This CDR3 spans 16 amino acids. Germline V CDR1 and CDR2: MGHRA, YSYEKL. The CDR3 nucleotides are TGCGCCAGCAGCCCCGCCGGGACAGCAACTAATGAAAAACTGTTTTTT. This translates into CASSPAGTATNEKLFF.

The V call is TRBV10-3, the J call TRBJ1-3; D ambiguous. CDR1 is ENHRY and CDR2 is SYGVKD in the germline V gene. CDR3 size: 14 residues. Trimming removed 0 bases from V and 0 bases from J, with 3 bases in between. Written as DNA, the CDR3 is TGTGCCATCAGTGAGTCATACTCTGGAAACACCATATATTTT. Residues: CAISESYSGNTIYF.

This chain connects TRBV7-2 to TRBJ1-6; D is undetermined. Germline assignment: CDR1 SGHTA and CDR2 FQGNSA. CDR3 length: 14 amino acids. V was trimmed by 2 bases and J by 7 bases, leaving 9 bases between them. The CDR3 loop is CASSLNSRNSPLHF. In nucleotides, the CDR3 is TGTGCCAGCAGCTTAAACAGTCGGAATTCACCCCTCCACTTT.

The gene calls are TRBV4-1 and TRBJ2-3; TRBD2 aligns across 10 bases. The J segment lost 2 bases and the V segment lost 4 bases, leaving 6 bases of the junction unmatched. The CDR3 length is 16 residues. Germline V gives CDR1 MGHRA, CDR2 YSYEKL. The CDR3 DNA sequence: TGCGCCAGCAGCCCCACCGGGACTAGCGTCACAGATACGCAGTATTTT. Residues: CASSPTGTSVTDTQYF.

DNA of the CDR3: TGTGCCAGCAGCTTGATGGAGGGGGGGCGCGGCTACACCTTC. Its translation is CASSLMEGGRGYTF. The J gene is TRBJ1-2, the V gene TRBV5-4, with D tentatively TRBD1 (6 bases). Trimming pared 1 base from V and 8 bases from J, leaving 15 bases between. Germline V gene sequence: CDR1 SGHNT, CDR2 YYREEE (reference sequence). There are 14 residues in the CDR3.

This clone was found a few times. The chain joins TRBV2 to TRBJ2-3; D is unresolved. The CDR3 extends over 15 amino acids. CDR1 and CDR2 (germline): SNHLY, FYNNEI. V was clipped by 0 bases and J by 0 bases, with 7 bases between them. The CDR3, as DNA: TGTGCCAGCAGTGAAGCCCCCCAGAGCACAGATACGCAGTATTTT. This codes for CASSEAPQSTDTQYF.

This sequence joins TRBV30 and TRBJ1-6, with 11 bases lining up with TRBD1. The CDR3 is 14 residues long. CDR1 is GTSNPN and CDR2 is SVGIG in the germline V gene (reference sequence). V shed 6 bases and J 8 bases; nucleotides not matched to a gene: 6. The CDR3, as DNA: TGTGCCTGCTCCCGGGGACAGGGGGATTCACCCCTCCACTTT. This encodes CACSRGQGDSPLHF. The variable domain in full, with the rest retrieved from reference TRBV30 and TRBJ1-6, is SQTIHQWPATLVQPVGSPLSLECTVEGTSNPNLYWYRQAAGRGLQLLFYSVGIGQISSEVPQNLSASRPQDRQFILSSKKLLLSDSGFYLCACSRGQGDSPLHFGNGTRLTVT.

The V and J genes are TRBV30 and TRBJ2-3, with 7 nucleotides matching TRBD2. From germline, CDR1 is GTSNPN and CDR2 SVGIG (reference sequence). Trimming at V came to 4 bases and at J to 2 bases, leaving 6 bases not matched to a gene. The CDR3 sequence is 14 residues long. This CDR3 reads CAWTLAAFTDTQYF. The CDR3, as DNA: TGTGCCTGGACCCTAGCGGCTTTCACAGATACGCAGTATTTT.

This clone was detected once. This chain uses TRBV5-4 with TRBJ2-2; perhaps TRBD1 as D (6 bases). V was trimmed by 4 bases and J by 7 bases, leaving 17 bases between them. The CDR3 sequence is 15 residues long. Germline V gene data show CDR1 as SGHNT and CDR2 as YYREEE (reference sequence). The CDR3 DNA reads as TGTGCCAGCAGCAGCCTAGGGGGAACGGTCGGGGAGCTGTTTTTT. It specifies CASSSLGGTVGELFF. Together with reference TRBV5-4 and TRBJ2-2, the CDR3 gives the full variable domain: ETGVTQSPTHLIKTRGQQVTLRCSSQSGHNTVSWYQQALGQGPQFIFQYYREEENGRGNFPPRFSGLQFPNYSSELNVNALELDDSALYLCASSSLGGTVGELFFGEGSRLTVL.

The chain couples TRBV6-6 to TRBJ2-1; 9 bases are a match to TRBD1. Germline lookup yields CDR1 MNHNY and CDR2 SVGAGI (reference sequence). V lost 1 base and J lost 8; bases outside the gene matches: 9. This CDR3 is 16 amino acids long. The CDR3 nucleotides read TGTGCCAGCAGTTACTATGGCGGGACAGGGATCGATGAGCAGTTCTTC. Protein product: CASSYYGGTGIDEQFF.

The rearrangement uses TRBV4-2 and TRBJ2-1; TRBD2 agrees at 11 bases. V was pared by 1 base and J by 6 bases, with 8 bases of the junction left unmatched. The CDR3 extends over 17 amino acids. Germline assignment: CDR1 LGHNA and CDR2 YNFKEQ. CDR3 in DNA: TGTGCCAGCAGCCAAGGTGTGACTAGCGGGGAACTCAATGAGCAGTTCTTC. Residues: CASSQGVTSGELNEQFF.

The gene calls are TRBV5-1 and TRBJ2-5; the match to TRBD1 covers 11 bases. Trimming at V came to 0 bases and at J to 4 bases, leaving 5 bases not matched to a gene. In germline, CDR1 is SGHRS, CDR2 YFSETQ. This CDR3 region has 16 residues. The CDR3, as DNA: TGCGCCAGCAGCTTGGCCGGGACAGGGGGTGGAGAGACCCAGTACTTC. Protein sequence: CASSLAGTGGGETQYF.

This clone has just a few counts. The V gene is TRBV7-7, the J gene TRBJ2-2; 8 nucleotides align to TRBD1. CDR1 and CDR2 (germline): SSHAT, FNYEAQ (reference sequence). The length of the CDR3 is 16 residues. With V trimmed by 2 bases and J by 3 bases, 5 bases remained unmatched. The CDR3 loop reads CASSLSDRGDTGELFF. DNA of the CDR3: TGTGCCAGCAGCTTAAGTGACAGGGGAGACACCGGGGAGCTGTTTTTT.

This clone was observed many times. This rearrangement joins TRBV2 to TRBJ1-5; D not resolved. This CDR3 is built from 12 residues. With 2 bases removed from V and 7 bases from J, the gap between germline ends came to 6 bases. Germline loops: CDR1 SNHLY, CDR2 FYNNEI. The CDR3, as DNA: TGTGCCAGCAGTGAAAGCGTCCAGCCCCAGCATTTT. It specifies CASSESVQPQHF.

The chain combines TRBV11-2 with TRBJ1-1; TRBD1 is a possible D gene (6 bases). The CDR3 spans 13 residues. CDR1 and CDR2 from the germline V gene are SGHAT and FQNNGV. V was trimmed by 6 bases and J by 1 base, leaving 9 bases between them. The CDR3 sequence: CASSQGRNTEAFF. DNA of the CDR3: TGTGCCAGCAGTCAGGGGAGGAACACTGAAGCTTTCTTT.

The sample holds a few counts of this clone. The rearrangement links TRBV7-6 to TRBJ1-1, with a possible D match to TRBD1 (6 bases). The germline gives CDR1 SGHVS, CDR2 FNYEAQ. This CDR3 has 15 amino acids. The V and J ends lost 5 bases and 2 bases respectively, with 15 bases between them. Here the CDR3 reads CASSPKTGINTEAFF. Written as DNA, the CDR3 is TGTGCCAGCAGCCCCAAGACAGGAATAAACACTGAAGCTTTCTTT.

A single count supports this clone. V and J are TRBV29-1 and TRBJ1-6, with a weak D call TRBD1 (6 bases). The V and J ends lost 4 bases and 10 bases respectively, with 14 bases between them. CDR3 size: 13 residues. From germline, CDR1 is SQVTM and CDR2 ANQGSEA. The CDR3 nucleotides read TGCAGCGTTGCTAACAGGGCTGGGTCACCCCTCCACTTT. Translating it yields CSVANRAGSPLHF.

This clone has only a few counts. V is TRBV7-9 and J is TRBJ2-7; D remains ambiguous. The length of the CDR3 is 13 residues. Trimming cost V 5 bases and J 2 bases, with 10 bases left between them. The germline V gene has CDR1 SEHNR and CDR2 FQNEAQ (reference sequence). In nucleotides, the CDR3 is TGTGCCAGCAGCCCTCCCGCAGCCTACGAGCAGTACTTC. Translating it yields CASSPPAAYEQYF.

The V call is TRBV5-6, the J call TRBJ2-7, with 8 bases lining up with TRBD1. The CDR3 is made up of 15 amino acids. The V gene's germline CDR1 is SGHDT and CDR2 YYEEEE. The trim removed 0 bases at V and 3 bases at J, leaving 5 bases unmatched. CDR3 region: CASSLVPGGGYEQYF. The CDR3, as DNA: TGTGCCAGCAGCTTGGTCCCAGGGGGCGGCTACGAGCAGTACTTC.

The chain uses TRBV6-6 and TRBJ1-6; tentatively, D is TRBD1 (5 bases). This CDR3 has 16 amino acids. Trimming removed 4 bases at V and 7 bases at J, with 17 bases between. Per germline, CDR1 MNHNY and CDR2 SVGAGI (reference sequence). Written as DNA, the CDR3 is TGTGCCAGCAGTTGGGGGGGGGAGAGAGAGAATTCACCCCTCCACTTT. Amino acid sequence: CASSWGGERENSPLHF.